The sequence of this TCR beta chain was determined in a study of radiotherapy plus CTLA-4 blockade in lung cancer. About this clone itself: The antigen is not known.

The study gave focal radiation plus ipilimumab CTLA-4 blockade to patients with chemo-refractory metastatic non-small-cell lung cancer. Here immunoSEQ multiplex PCR was the method, and the copy in TCRdb shows in-frame clones only, minus some. The table has around 86,000 clones, roughly 87% seen once; the top ten hold under 0.85%. Study-level results: Reports state that early shifts in blood T cell clones, with interferon-beta, best predicted response.

Sequenced material: peripheral blood, taken from a patient treated with radiotherapy plus ipilimumab. The receptor was derived from a human donor with non-small cell lung cancer who had stable disease on radiotherapy plus ipilimumab.

The CDR3, as DNA: TGTGCCAGCAGCTTCACGGCCACCTACAATGAGCAGTTCTTC. It is translated as CASSFTATYNEQFF. The chain is built from TRBV9 and TRBJ2-1; unclear D gene. V dropped 4 bases and J dropped 2 bases, with 10 bases sitting between them. CDR1 is SGDLS and CDR2 is YYNGEE in the germline V gene. The length of the CDR3 is 14 residues.